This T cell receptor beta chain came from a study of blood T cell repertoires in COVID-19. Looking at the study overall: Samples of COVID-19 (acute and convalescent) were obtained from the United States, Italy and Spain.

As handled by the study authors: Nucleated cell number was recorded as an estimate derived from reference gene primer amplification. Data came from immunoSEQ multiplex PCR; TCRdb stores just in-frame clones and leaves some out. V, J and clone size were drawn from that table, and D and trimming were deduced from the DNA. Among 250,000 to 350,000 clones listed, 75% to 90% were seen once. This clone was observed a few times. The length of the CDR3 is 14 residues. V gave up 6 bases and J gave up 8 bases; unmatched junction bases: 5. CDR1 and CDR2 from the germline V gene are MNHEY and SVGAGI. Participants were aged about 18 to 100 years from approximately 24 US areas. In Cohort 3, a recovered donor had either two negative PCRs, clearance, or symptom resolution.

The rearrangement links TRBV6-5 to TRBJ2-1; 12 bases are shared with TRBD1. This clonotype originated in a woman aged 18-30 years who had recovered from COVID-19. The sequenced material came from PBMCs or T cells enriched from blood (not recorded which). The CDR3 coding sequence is TGTGCCAGCAGCCCGGGACAGGGGGCCGATGAGCAGTTCTTC. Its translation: CASSPGQGADEQFF.